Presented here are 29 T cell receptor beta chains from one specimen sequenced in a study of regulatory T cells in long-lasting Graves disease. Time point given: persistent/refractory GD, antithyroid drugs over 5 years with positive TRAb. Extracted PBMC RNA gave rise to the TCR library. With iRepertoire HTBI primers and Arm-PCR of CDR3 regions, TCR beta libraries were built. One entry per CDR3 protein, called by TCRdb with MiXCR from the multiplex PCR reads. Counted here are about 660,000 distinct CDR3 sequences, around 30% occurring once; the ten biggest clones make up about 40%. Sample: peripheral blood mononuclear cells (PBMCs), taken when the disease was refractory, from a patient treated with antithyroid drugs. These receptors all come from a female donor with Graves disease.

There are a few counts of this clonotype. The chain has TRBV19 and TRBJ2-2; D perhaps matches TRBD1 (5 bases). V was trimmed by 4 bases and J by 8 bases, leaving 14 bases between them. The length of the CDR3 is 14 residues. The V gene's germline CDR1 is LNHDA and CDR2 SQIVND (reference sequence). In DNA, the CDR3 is TGTGCCAGTAGTACCAGTTCCCAGGGTGGGGAGCTGTTTTTT. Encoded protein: CASSTSSQGGELFF.

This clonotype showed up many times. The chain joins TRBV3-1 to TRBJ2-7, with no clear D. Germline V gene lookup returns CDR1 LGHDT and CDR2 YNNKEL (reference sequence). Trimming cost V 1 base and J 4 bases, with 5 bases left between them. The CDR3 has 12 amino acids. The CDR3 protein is CASSQAGYEQYF. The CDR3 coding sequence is TGTGCCAGCAGCCAAGCCGGTTACGAGCAGTACTTC.

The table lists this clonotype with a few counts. As DNA, the CDR3 is TGTGCCAGCAGATATCTAGAGGTCACCGGGGAGCTGTTTTTT. Translation gives CASRYLEVTGELFF. The genes are TRBV12-3 or TRBV12-4 and TRBJ2-2; the D is unclear. Trimming pared 6 bases from V and 4 bases from J, leaving 12 bases between. This CDR3 is built from 14 residues.

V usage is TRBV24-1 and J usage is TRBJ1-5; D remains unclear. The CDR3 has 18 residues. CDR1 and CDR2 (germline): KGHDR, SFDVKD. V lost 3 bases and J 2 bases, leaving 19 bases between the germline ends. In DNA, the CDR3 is TGTGCCACCAGTGATCGAAGAGACACACCGGGAGGCAATCAGCCCCAGCATTTT. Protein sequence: CATSDRRDTPGGNQPQHF.

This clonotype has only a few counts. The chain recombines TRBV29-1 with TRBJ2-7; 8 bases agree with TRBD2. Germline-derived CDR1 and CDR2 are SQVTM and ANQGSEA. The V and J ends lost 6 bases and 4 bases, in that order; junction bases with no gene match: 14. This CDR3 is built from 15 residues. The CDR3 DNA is TGCAGCGTCCTAGTACTAGCGGAGAAAGGGTACGAGCAGTACTTC. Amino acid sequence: CSVLVLAEKGYEQYF.

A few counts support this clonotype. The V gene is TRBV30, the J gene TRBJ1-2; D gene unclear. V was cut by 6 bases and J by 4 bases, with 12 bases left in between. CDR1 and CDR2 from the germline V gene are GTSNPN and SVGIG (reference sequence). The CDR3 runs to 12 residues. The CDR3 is CACMSLGYGYTF. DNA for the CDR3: TGTGCCTGTATGAGTCTCGGCTATGGCTACACCTTC.

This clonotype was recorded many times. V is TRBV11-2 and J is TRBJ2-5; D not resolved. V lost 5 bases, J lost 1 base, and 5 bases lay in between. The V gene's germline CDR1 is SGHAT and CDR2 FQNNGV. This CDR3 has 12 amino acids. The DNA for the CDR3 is TGTGCCAGCAGCCCCGCCCAAGAGACCCAGTACTTC. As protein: CASSPAQETQYF.

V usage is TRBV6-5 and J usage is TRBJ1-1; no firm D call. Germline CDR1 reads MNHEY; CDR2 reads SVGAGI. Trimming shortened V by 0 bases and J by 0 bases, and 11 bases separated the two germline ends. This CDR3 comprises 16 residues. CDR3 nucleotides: TGTGCCAGCAGTTACTCGGTCACCGGTTTGAACACTGAAGCTTTCTTT. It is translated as CASSYSVTGLNTEAFF.

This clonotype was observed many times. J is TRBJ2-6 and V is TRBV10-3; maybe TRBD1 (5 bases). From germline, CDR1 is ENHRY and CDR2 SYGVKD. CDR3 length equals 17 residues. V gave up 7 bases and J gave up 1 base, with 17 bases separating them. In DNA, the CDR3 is TGTGCCATCAAGGGAACAGGCCCTTCTTCTGGGGCCAACGTCCTGACTTTC. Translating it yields CAIKGTGPSSGANVLTF.

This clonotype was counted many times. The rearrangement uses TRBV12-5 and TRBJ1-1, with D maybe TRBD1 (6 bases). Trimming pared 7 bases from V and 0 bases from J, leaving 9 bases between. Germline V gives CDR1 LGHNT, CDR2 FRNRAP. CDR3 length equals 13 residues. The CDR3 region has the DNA TGTGCTAGTGTTGGACAGTTGAACACTGAAGCTTTCTTT. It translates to CASVGQLNTEAFF.

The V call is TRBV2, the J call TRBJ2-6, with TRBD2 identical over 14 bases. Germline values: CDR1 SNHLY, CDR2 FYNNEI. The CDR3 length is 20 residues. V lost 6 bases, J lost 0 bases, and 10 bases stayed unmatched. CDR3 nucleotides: TGTGCCAGCAGACACATCGGACTAGCGGGAGGCACCTCTGGGGCCAACGTCCTGACTTTC. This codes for CASRHIGLAGGTSGANVLTF.

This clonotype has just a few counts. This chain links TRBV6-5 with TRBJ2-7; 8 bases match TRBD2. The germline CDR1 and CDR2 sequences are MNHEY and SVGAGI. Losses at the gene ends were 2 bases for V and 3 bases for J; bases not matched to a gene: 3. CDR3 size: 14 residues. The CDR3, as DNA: TGTGCCAGCAGTTACCGGGAGGGGATCTACGAGCAGTACTTC. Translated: CASSYREGIYEQYF.

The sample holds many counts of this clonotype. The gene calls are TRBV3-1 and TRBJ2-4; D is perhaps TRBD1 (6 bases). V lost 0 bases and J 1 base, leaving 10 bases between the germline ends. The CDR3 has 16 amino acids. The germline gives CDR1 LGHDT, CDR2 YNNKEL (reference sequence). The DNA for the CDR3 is TGTGCCAGCAGCCAAGATGAAACAGGGGCCAAAAACATTCAGTACTTC. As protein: CASSQDETGAKNIQYF.

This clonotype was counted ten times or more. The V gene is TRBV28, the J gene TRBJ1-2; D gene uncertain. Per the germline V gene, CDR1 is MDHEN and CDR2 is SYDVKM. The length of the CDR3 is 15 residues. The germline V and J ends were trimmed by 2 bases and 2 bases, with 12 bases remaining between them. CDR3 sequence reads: CASSLTGESNYGYTF. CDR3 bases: TGTGCCAGCAGTTTAACCGGCGAGTCCAACTATGGCTACACCTTC.

This CDR3 reads CASSQTGGHQPQHF. The DNA for the CDR3 is TGTGCCAGCAGCCAGACAGGGGGGCATCAGCCCCAGCATTTT. The V gene is TRBV9, the J gene TRBJ1-5; 9 bases line up with TRBD1. The CDR3 is 14 residues long. V lost 4 bases, J lost 5 bases, and 4 bases stayed unmatched. Per germline, CDR1 SGDLS and CDR2 YYNGEE.

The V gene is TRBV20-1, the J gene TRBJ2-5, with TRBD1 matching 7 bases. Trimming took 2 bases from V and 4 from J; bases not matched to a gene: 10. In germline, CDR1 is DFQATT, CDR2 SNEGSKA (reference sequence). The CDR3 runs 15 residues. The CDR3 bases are TGCAGTGCTAGAAGAGGGTTAAGGGGGCGAGAGACCCAGTACTTC. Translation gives CSARRGLRGRETQYF.

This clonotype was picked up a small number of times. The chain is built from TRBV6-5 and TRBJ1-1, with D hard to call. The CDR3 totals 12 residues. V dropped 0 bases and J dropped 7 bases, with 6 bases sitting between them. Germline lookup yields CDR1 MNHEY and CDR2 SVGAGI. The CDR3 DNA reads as TGTGCCAGCAGTTACTCGCAGTATGAAGCTTTCTTT. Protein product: CASSYSQYEAFF.

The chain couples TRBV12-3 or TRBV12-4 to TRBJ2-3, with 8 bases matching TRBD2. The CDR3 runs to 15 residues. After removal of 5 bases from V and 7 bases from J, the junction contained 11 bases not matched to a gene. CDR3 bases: TGTGCCAGCAGTCCAGGCGGGACTAGATCCTATACGCAGTATTTT. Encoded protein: CASSPGGTRSYTQYF.

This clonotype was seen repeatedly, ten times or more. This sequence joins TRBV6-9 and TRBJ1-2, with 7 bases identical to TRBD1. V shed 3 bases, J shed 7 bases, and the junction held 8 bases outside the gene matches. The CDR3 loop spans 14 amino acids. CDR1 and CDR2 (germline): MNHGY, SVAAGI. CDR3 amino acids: CASSYSGGVRGYTF. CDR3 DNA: TGTGCCAGCAGTTACTCAGGGGGAGTACGTGGCTACACCTTC.

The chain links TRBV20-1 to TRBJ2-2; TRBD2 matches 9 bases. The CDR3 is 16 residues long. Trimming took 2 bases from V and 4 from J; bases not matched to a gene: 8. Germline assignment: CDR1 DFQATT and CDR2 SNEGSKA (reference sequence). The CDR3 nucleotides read TGCAGTGCTAGAAAAACTAGCGGGTTAGGCACCGGGGAGCTGTTTTTT. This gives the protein CSARKTSGLGTGELFF.

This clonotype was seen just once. This chain's CDR3 is CASRLTGKPYGYTF. The CDR3 region has the DNA TGTGCCAGCAGATTGACGGGAAAACCCTATGGCTACACCTTC. The chain employs TRBV6-2 or TRBV6-3 and TRBJ1-2; D not certain. Trimming removed 6 bases from V and 4 bases from J, with 15 bases in between. Germline lookup yields CDR1 MNHEY and CDR2 SVGEGT. This CDR3 is 14 amino acids long.

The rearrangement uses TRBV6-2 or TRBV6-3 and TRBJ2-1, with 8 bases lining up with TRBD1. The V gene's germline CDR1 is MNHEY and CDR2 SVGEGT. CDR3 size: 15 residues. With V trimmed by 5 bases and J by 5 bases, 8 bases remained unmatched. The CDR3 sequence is CASSAQGASNNEQFF. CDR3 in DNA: TGTGCCAGCAGTGCCCAGGGGGCTTCAAACAATGAGCAGTTCTTC.

The CDR3 is CASSFPAGGNGNTIYF. The CDR3 coding sequence is TGTGCCAGCAGCTTCCCAGCAGGGGGCAATGGAAACACCATATATTTT. The chain is built from TRBV11-2 and TRBJ1-3, with TRBD1 matching over 8 bases. Germline V gene data show CDR1 as SGHAT and CDR2 as FQNNGV. This CDR3 contains 16 residues. V dropped 3 bases and J dropped 3; count of bases not matched to a gene: 7.

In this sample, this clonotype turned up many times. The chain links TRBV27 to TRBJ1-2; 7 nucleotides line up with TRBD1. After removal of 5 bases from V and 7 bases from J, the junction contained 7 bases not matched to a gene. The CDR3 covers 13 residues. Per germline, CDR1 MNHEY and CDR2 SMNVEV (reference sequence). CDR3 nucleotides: TGTGCCAGCAGTCCGGGAAGGGGGCTTGGCTACACCTTC. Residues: CASSPGRGLGYTF.

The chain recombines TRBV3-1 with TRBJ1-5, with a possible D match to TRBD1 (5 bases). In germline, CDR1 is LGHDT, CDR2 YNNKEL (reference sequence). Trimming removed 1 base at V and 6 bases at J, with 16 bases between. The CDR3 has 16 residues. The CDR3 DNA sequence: TGTGCCAGCAGCCAAGGGTGGGGGATTTCGGGTCAGCCCCAGCATTTT. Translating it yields CASSQGWGISGQPQHF.

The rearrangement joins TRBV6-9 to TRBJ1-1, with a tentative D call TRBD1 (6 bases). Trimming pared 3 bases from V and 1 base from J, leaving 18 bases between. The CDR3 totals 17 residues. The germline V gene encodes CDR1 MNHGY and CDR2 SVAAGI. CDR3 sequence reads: CASSYDGGQGPNTEAFF. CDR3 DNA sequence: TGTGCCAGCAGTTACGATGGGGGGCAGGGGCCGAACACTGAAGCTTTCTTT.

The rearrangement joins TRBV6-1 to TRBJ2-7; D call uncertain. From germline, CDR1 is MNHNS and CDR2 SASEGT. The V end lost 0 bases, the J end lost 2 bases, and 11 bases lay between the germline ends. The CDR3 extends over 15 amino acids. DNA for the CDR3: TGTGCCAGCAGTGAAGCGCTGGGGTCCACCTACGAGCAGTACTTC. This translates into CASSEALGSTYEQYF.

CDR3 sequence: CASTTDRGSSYEQYF. The CDR3 DNA follows: TGTGCCAGCACTACCGACAGGGGGAGCTCCTACGAGCAGTACTTC. The chain combines TRBV2 with TRBJ2-7; 9 nucleotides agree with TRBD1. After removal of 7 bases from V and 0 bases from J, the junction contained 7 bases not matched to a gene. The germline CDR1 and CDR2 sequences are SNHLY and FYNNEI. The CDR3 loop spans 15 amino acids. Supplemented by reference TRBV2 and TRBJ2-7, the full variable domain reads EPEVTQTPSHQVTQMGQEVILRCVPISNHLYFYWYRQILGQKVEFLVSFYNNEISEKSEIFDDQFSVERPDGSNFTLKIRSTKLEDSAMYFCASTTDRGSSYEQYFGPGTRLTVT.

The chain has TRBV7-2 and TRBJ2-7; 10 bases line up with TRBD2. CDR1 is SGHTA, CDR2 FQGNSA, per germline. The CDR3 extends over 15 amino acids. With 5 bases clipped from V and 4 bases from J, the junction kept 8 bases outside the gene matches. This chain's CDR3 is CASSLVGLAAYEQYF. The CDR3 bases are TGTGCCAGCAGCCTCGTAGGACTAGCGGCTTACGAGCAGTACTTC.